The 28 T cell receptor beta chains below come from one sample, sequenced in a study of shared clonotypes between healthy human individuals. Profiling relied on immunoSEQ multiplex PCR, and the TCRdb table lists in-frame clones only, not all of them. The sample lists nearly 1,000,000 clones; 60% to 85% were seen once. Sequencing used memory CD4+ T cells sorted from blood. Described subset: CD45RA-negative fraction. The origin of the receptors is a man younger than 35 in good health.

CDR3 region: CASSLSGTGPGELFF. CDR3 in DNA: TGTGCCAGCAGCTTATCGGGGACAGGTCCCGGGGAGCTGTTTTTT. This chain connects TRBV7-9 to TRBJ2-2; 8 bases align to TRBD1. Germline CDR1 SEHNR, CDR2 FQNEAQ (reference sequence). The CDR3 consists of 15 residues. Trimming took 2 bases from V and 6 from J; bases not matched to a gene: 5.

This clone was counted a few times. Other DNA sequences in this sample translate to the same CDR3. The chain combines TRBV5-6 with TRBJ2-4; 8 positions agree with TRBD1. CDR1 and CDR2 from the germline V gene are SGHDT and YYEEEE. Unmatched junction bases numbered 8, after V lost 5 bases and J lost 10 bases. This CDR3 contains 13 residues. For the CDR3, the DNA is TGTGCCAGCAGTTCAAGGACAGGGAGAATTCAGTACTTC. This gives the protein CASSSRTGRIQYF.

The V and J genes are TRBV10-3 and TRBJ1-3; TRBD1 aligns across 10 bases. This CDR3 region has 17 residues. CDR1 and CDR2 (germline): ENHRY, SYGVKD. J was trimmed by 0 bases and V by 3 bases; bases with no gene match: 5. The CDR3 coding sequence is TGTGCCATCAGTGATAGGGGACAGGGGAGCTCTGGAAACACCATATATTTT. Translated, it gives CAISDRGQGSSGNTIYF.

Here the CDR3 DNA reads TGTGCCAGCAGCGTAGGGACTAACCCCACAGATACGCAGTATTTT. It is translated as CASSVGTNPTDTQYF. The chain combines TRBV9 with TRBJ2-3; D possibly corresponds to TRBD2 (6 bases). Trimming shortened V by 0 bases and J by 2 bases, and 10 bases separated the two germline ends. CDR1 and CDR2 (germline): SGDLS, YYNGEE. The CDR3 contains 15 residues. Based on the CDR3 plus reference TRBV9 and TRBJ2-3, the full variable domain is DSGVTQTPKHLITATGQRVTLRCSPRSGDLSVYWYQQSLDQGLQFLIQYYNGEERAKGNILERFSAQQFPDLHSELNLSSLELGDSALYFCASSVGTNPTDTQYFGPGTRLTVL.

The rearrangement links TRBV5-4 to TRBJ2-7; 9 nucleotides align to TRBD2. Germline CDR1 is SGHNT and CDR2 is YYREEE (reference sequence). V dropped 0 bases and J dropped 6; count of bases not matched to a gene: 7. This CDR3 has 15 residues. In DNA, the CDR3 is TGTGCCAGCAGCTTGGACGCGGGGGGGGTCCGCGAGCAGTACTTC. Translation gives CASSLDAGGVREQYF.

The chain employs TRBV6-6 and TRBJ1-5; no reliable D call. The V end was cut by 5 bases, the J end by 7 bases, with 15 bases between. The CDR3 contains 14 residues. Per germline, CDR1 MNHNY and CDR2 SVGAGI (reference sequence). In nucleotides, the CDR3 is TGTGCCAGCAGTCAAACGGAGGGAAGGCAGCCCCAGCATTTT. Residues: CASSQTEGRQPQHF.

The rearrangement links TRBV6-5 to TRBJ2-1; 9 bases match TRBD2. With V trimmed by 2 bases and J by 4 bases, 3 bases remained unmatched. This CDR3 region has 15 residues. CDR1 and CDR2 (germline): MNHEY, SVGAGI. CDR3 sequence: CASSYGTSFYNEQFF. The CDR3 bases are TGTGCCAGCAGTTACGGGACTAGCTTTTACAATGAGCAGTTCTTC.

The rearrangement joins TRBV4-1 to TRBJ2-1, with 14 nucleotides matching TRBD2. Per germline, CDR1 MGHRA and CDR2 YSYEKL. V shed 1 base, J shed 4 bases, and the junction held 3 bases outside the gene matches. This CDR3 contains 17 residues. CDR3 DNA sequence: TGCGCCAGCAGCCAAGCGGGGACTAGCGGGAGTTACAATGAGCAGTTCTTC. Amino acid sequence: CASSQAGTSGSYNEQFF.

Here the CDR3 DNA reads TGTGCCAGCAGCTTATACGGGGCTGGGGAGACCCAGTACTTC. It translates to CASSLYGAGETQYF. This chain uses TRBV11-3 with TRBJ2-5; D may be TRBD1 or TRBD2 (5 bases each). Germline CDR1 SGHNT, CDR2 YENEEA. V lost 2 bases and J lost 5, with 12 bases in between. CDR3 length equals 14 residues.

This clone was seen only a few times. The chain joins TRBV25-1 to TRBJ1-2; maybe TRBD1 (6 bases). The CDR3 sequence is 14 residues long. V was clipped by 2 bases and J by 4 bases, with 11 bases between them. The germline V gene has CDR1 MGHDK and CDR2 SYGVNS. CDR3 region: CASSEARGSYGYTF. As DNA, the CDR3 is TGTGCCAGCAGTGAAGCGAGGGGGAGCTATGGCTACACCTTC.

This clone was recorded a few times. The rearrangement uses TRBV14 and TRBJ1-6; unclear D gene. CDR3 length equals 14 residues. Germline CDR1 reads SGHDN; CDR2 reads FVKESK. Trimming stripped 1 base from V and 6 bases from J, with 7 bases between. CDR3 loop: CASSQVHGNSPLHF. The CDR3 DNA sequence: TGTGCCAGCAGCCAAGTCCACGGTAATTCACCCCTCCACTTT.

The rearrangement links TRBV25-1 to TRBJ2-6, with D unresolved. The CDR3 sequence is 13 residues long. Germline loops: CDR1 MGHDK, CDR2 SYGVNS. V was shortened by 6 bases and J by 2 bases, with 5 bases between the two germline ends. The CDR3 spells CASRITGANVLTF. The CDR3 DNA sequence: TGTGCCAGCAGAATCACTGGGGCCAACGTCCTGACTTTC.

V usage is TRBV6-5 and J usage is TRBJ2-3, with D perhaps being TRBD1 or TRBD2 (7 bases each). The CDR3 loop spans 15 amino acids. The V gene's germline CDR1 is MNHEY and CDR2 SVGAGI. Trimming shortened V by 0 bases and J by 13 bases, and 20 bases separated the two germline ends. CDR3 bases: TGTGCCAGCAGTTACTCGGGGAGGGGGCCCCAGGGGGAGTATTTT. It yields the protein CASSYSGRGPQGEYF.

J is TRBJ2-5 and V is TRBV2; TRBD2 matches 7 bases. The CDR3 contains 13 residues. V lost 10 bases and J lost 4; bases outside the gene matches: 9. Germline V lookup: CDR1 SNHLY, CDR2 FYNNEI. In DNA, the CDR3 is TGTGCCACCCGTCGGGGGGAGGGAGAGACCCAGTACTTC. It encodes CATRRGEGETQYF.

In its sample, this clone was seen a few times. This sequence joins TRBV20-1 and TRBJ2-5, with D unresolved. There are 10 residues in the CDR3. The germline CDR1 and CDR2 sequences are DFQATT and SNEGSKA (reference sequence). V lost 3 bases, J lost 5 bases, and 4 bases lay in between. The chain's CDR3 is CSARFETQYF. As DNA, the CDR3 is TGCAGTGCTAGGTTTGAGACCCAGTACTTC.

The chain links TRBV6-5 to TRBJ1-3; D call uncertain. This CDR3 region has 15 residues. V was cut by 5 bases and J by 0 bases, with 11 bases left in between. Per the germline V gene, CDR1 is MNHEY and CDR2 is SVGAGI. The CDR3, as DNA: TGTGCCAGCAGTCCCGACGGGAGCTCTGGAAACACCATATATTTT. It specifies CASSPDGSSGNTIYF.

The chain uses TRBV28 and TRBJ2-3; TRBD2 matches 7 bases. V gave up 4 bases and J gave up 2 bases; unmatched junction bases: 12. Germline V gene data show CDR1 as MDHEN and CDR2 as SYDVKM. The CDR3 totals 17 residues. This CDR3 is CASSSQMTGTNTDTQYF. The CDR3 DNA reads TGTGCCAGCAGTTCCCAGATGACCGGGACTAACACAGATACGCAGTATTTT.

This rearrangement joins TRBV27 to TRBJ2-7; no firm D call. Germline V CDR1 and CDR2: MNHEY, SMNVEV (reference sequence). The CDR3 consists of 13 residues. V dropped 2 bases and J dropped 4 bases, with 9 bases sitting between them. The CDR3 here is CASSLRPGYEQYF. The CDR3 DNA reads as TGTGCCAGCAGTTTAAGACCAGGATACGAGCAGTACTTC.

The rearrangement uses TRBV11-2 and TRBJ1-2; D not certain. The CDR3 runs to 15 residues. Trimming left V 2 bases short and J 1 base short, with 11 bases between. Per germline, CDR1 SGHAT and CDR2 FQNNGV. CDR3 sequence (DNA): TGTGCCAGCAGCTTAACATCGAACAGTAACTATGGCTACACCTTC. This translates into CASSLTSNSNYGYTF.

V usage is TRBV4-1 and J usage is TRBJ1-3, with 7 bases lining up with TRBD1. V gave up 4 bases and J gave up 0 bases; unmatched junction bases: 9. This CDR3 contains 17 residues. From germline, CDR1 is MGHRA and CDR2 YSYEKL. CDR3 sequence: CASSRLTTGSSGNTIYF. For the CDR3, the DNA is TGCGCCAGCAGCCGCCTAACGACAGGGAGCTCTGGAAACACCATATATTTT.

The chain employs TRBV6-1 and TRBJ1-1; D is unclear. Deletions cut 4 bases from V and 1 base from J, with 7 bases between. The germline CDR1 and CDR2 sequences are MNHNS and SASEGT. CDR3 length: 13 amino acids. In nucleotides, the CDR3 is TGTGCCAGCAGTGCTAAATGGAACACTGAAGCTTTCTTT. It encodes CASSAKWNTEAFF.

CDR3 DNA: TGCGCCAGCAGCCAAGATTTATGGGCACTTACGCAGTATTTT. Translating gives CASSQDLWALTQYF. The chain couples TRBV4-1 to TRBJ2-3; no clear D gene. The ends were cut back, 0 bases at V and 8 bases at J, with 12 bases in the middle. CDR1 and CDR2 (germline): MGHRA, YSYEKL. The CDR3 extends over 14 amino acids.

The table lists this clone with a few counts. The chain couples TRBV30 to TRBJ1-1, with D possibly TRBD1 on 5 matching bases. Per germline, CDR1 GTSNPN and CDR2 SVGIG (reference sequence). V lost 2 bases to trimming and J lost 3 bases, with 10 bases between them. The CDR3 covers 13 residues. CDR3 sequence: CAWSPGGDTEAFF. The CDR3 DNA reads TGTGCCTGGAGTCCTGGGGGGGACACTGAAGCTTTCTTT.

Notes on this clone: This same CDR3 is encoded by further DNA sequences in the sample. The rearrangement joins TRBV15 to TRBJ2-5; tentatively, D is TRBD2 (5 bases). Germline CDR1 reads LNHNV; CDR2 reads YYDKDF (reference sequence). Trimming took 0 bases from V and 5 from J, leaving 7 bases between them. The CDR3 length is 13 residues. In DNA form, the CDR3 reads TGTGCCACCAGCAGAGATAGGGAGGAGACCCAGTACTTC. It translates to CATSRDREETQYF.

The J gene is TRBJ1-3, the V gene TRBV10-2; no firm D call. V shed 6 bases and J shed 0 bases, with 9 bases lying between them. This CDR3 spans 14 amino acids. Looked up from germline, CDR1 is WSHSY and CDR2 is SAAADI. CDR3 DNA: TGCGCCAGCAGACAGCCGCCCTCTGGAAACACCATATATTTT. This sequence encodes CASRQPPSGNTIYF.

As to this clone: One base separates it from a far larger clone, so it is likely a read error. The chain employs TRBV5-5 and TRBJ2-7, with 9 bases lining up with TRBD1. Germline-derived CDR1 and CDR2 are SGHKS and YYEKEE (reference sequence). The CDR3 covers 13 residues. After removal of 4 bases from V and 2 bases from J, the junction contained 1 base not matched to a gene. The DNA of the CDR3 is TGTGCCAGCAGCCGGACAGGGGCCTACGAGCAGTACTTC. Its protein is CASSRTGAYEQYF.

V is TRBV18 and J is TRBJ1-6; D not resolved. The CDR3 runs to 15 residues. The germline gives CDR1 KGHSH, CDR2 LQKENI. Between the trimmed V and J ends, which lost 5 bases and 7 bases, there was a span of 15 bases. CDR3 region: CASSNGLPSNSPLHF. The CDR3 DNA is TGTGCCAGCTCAAACGGTCTTCCCTCGAATTCACCCCTCCACTTT.

Only a few counts were recorded for this clone. The chain links TRBV6-1 to TRBJ1-5; TRBD1 is a possible D gene (6 bases). The CDR3 extends over 14 amino acids. Trimming stripped 6 bases from V and 7 bases from J, with 16 bases between. Germline CDR1 and CDR2: MNHNS and SASEGT. In DNA form, the CDR3 reads TGTGCCAGCAGGGTCACAGGGAGCGGGCAGCCCCAGCATTTT. Its translation: CASRVTGSGQPQHF.